This TCR beta chain stems from a study of PD-1 blockade in classical Hodgkin lymphoma. As to time point: cycle 4 day 1 (C4D1), after 5 to 7 weeks of nivolumab. All patients experienced relapse after autologous stem cell transplantation, and brentuximab vedotin exposure was variable. Using immunoSEQ multiplex PCR, the repertoire was profiled, and TCRdb retains in-frame clones only, with some absent. Of about 41,000 clones listed, around 69% are singletons. This receptor was obtained from a human donor with classical Hodgkin lymphoma. The sequenced sample was peripheral blood mononuclear cells (PBMCs), obtained before the fourth cycle of nivolumab.

In DNA form, the CDR3 reads TGTGCCATCAGTGGCGGGGGCACAGATACGCAGTATTTT. Protein sequence: CAISGGGTDTQYF. The gene calls are TRBV10-3 and TRBJ2-3, with D perhaps TRBD2 (6 bases). V was cut by 4 bases and J by 1 base, with 6 bases left in between. Per germline, CDR1 ENHRY and CDR2 SYGVKD. The length of the CDR3 is 13 residues.